Listed below are T cell receptor beta chains from one sample, sequenced in a study of T cell repertoires in cytomegalovirus infection. Each CDR3 protein gets one entry after TCRdb re-called the reads with MiXCR. The sample has 750,000 to 950,000 distinct CDR3 sequences; 25% to 35% are singletons. These receptors' targets are unknown. This sample comprised cultured CD8+ T cells from PBMCs, obtained from culture after CMV antigen stimulation. The receptor set was obtained from a human donor in good health (CMV status not recorded). Some clones in this sample may be carry-over from other donors' samples. CDR3s include the opening cysteine and the closing phenylalanine or tryptophan. D genes are given only for firm matches. Expanded clones get a size class; other rows say once, few or many, or leave the size out.

>TRBV7-8|TRBJ2-1|15|NA|few
CASSLEAGNYNEQFF
TGTGCCAGCAGCTTAGAAGCAGGAAACTACAATGAGCAGTTCTTC
>TRBV7-6|TRBJ1-6|18|NA|NA
CASSLSIGGSSYNSPLHF
TGTGCCAGCAGCTTAAGCATAGGGGGAAGCTCCTATAATTCACCCCTCCACTTT
>TRBV15|TRBJ1-1|15|TRBD1|NA
CATSRDRSGGTEAFF
TGTGCCACCAGCAGAGATCGGTCAGGGGGCACTGAAGCTTTCTTT
>TRBV7-7|TRBJ2-3|15|NA|NA
CASSRGPRNPDTQYF
TGTGCTAGCAGCCGAGGGCCTAGAAATCCAGATACGCAGTATTTT
>TRBV12-3/TRBV12-4|TRBJ2-3|15|TRBD1|few
CASTRDRFYTDTQYF
TGTGCCAGCACCCGGGACAGATTTTACACAGATACGCAGTATTTT
>TRBV2|TRBJ2-1|13|TRBD2|NA
CAMAGEVTHEQFF
TGTGCCATGGCGGGGGAGGTTACACATGAGCAGTTCTTC
>TRBV6-4|TRBJ1-2|13|NA|NA
CASSDSGPGGYTF
TGTGCCAGCAGTGACTCGGGCCCAGGTGGCTACACCTTC
>TRBV27|TRBJ2-1|14|NA|NA
CASSSIGSYNEQFF
TGTGCCAGCAGTTCTATCGGCTCTTACAATGAGCAGTTCTTC
>TRBV6-4|TRBJ2-3|18|NA|few
CASSDSKGQGSFTDTQYF
TGTGCCAGCAGTGACTCGAAAGGTCAGGGGAGTTTCACAGATACGCAGTATTTT
>TRBV29-1|TRBJ2-2|14|NA|NA
CSVEDGTTTGELFF
TGCAGCGTTGAAGACGGGACGACCACCGGGGAGCTGTTTTTT
>TRBV10-3|TRBJ1-5|13|NA|NA
CAISELGVQPQHF
TGTGCCATCAGTGAGTTGGGGGTTCAGCCCCAGCATTTT
>TRBV7-6|TRBJ1-5|13|NA|NA
CASSPEANQPQHF
TGTGCCAGCAGCCCCGAGGCTAATCAGCCCCAGCATTTT
>TRBV9|TRBJ2-6|16|NA|NA
CASSARADAGANVLTF
TGTGCCAGCAGCGCCCGGGCTGATGCTGGGGCCAACGTCCTGACTTTC
>TRBV7-9|TRBJ1-1|15|NA|NA
CASSRSTVFHTEAFF
TGTGCCAGCAGCCGATCGACAGTTTTTCACACTGAAGCTTTCTTT
>TRBV6-5|TRBJ1-1|14|NA|few
CASSTPEGLTEAFF
TGTGCCAGCAGCACCCCGGAGGGGTTGACTGAAGCTTTCTTT
>TRBV6-2/TRBV6-3|TRBJ2-5|14|TRBD2|NA
CASTDGLAGETQYF
TGTGCCAGCACCGACGGGCTAGCGGGGGAGACCCAGTACTTC
>TRBV25-1|TRBJ1-6|15|NA|NA
CASSLRFGGNSPLHF
TGTGCCAGCAGCCTTCGTTTCGGCGGCAATTCACCCCTCCACTTT
>TRBV6-5|TRBJ1-1|15|NA|few
CASSYSEAMNTEAFF
TGTGCCAGCAGTTACTCGGAGGCCATGAACACTGAAGCTTTCTTT
>TRBV6-1|TRBJ2-1|15|NA|NA
CASSELMSSYNEQFF
TGTGCCAGCAGTGAACTAATGAGCTCCTACAATGAGCAGTTCTTC
>TRBV20-1|TRBJ2-5|12|NA|NA
CSAATGQETQYF
TGCAGTGCCGCGACAGGTCAAGAGACCCAGTACTTC
>TRBV27|TRBJ2-3|15|NA|NA
CASSPLEEFTDTQYF
TGTGCCAGCAGTCCCCTCGAAGAGTTCACAGATACGCAGTATTTT
>TRBV7-8|TRBJ2-1|16|TRBD2|many
CASSPLGGSSYNEQFF
TGTGCCAGCAGCCCTCTGGGCGGGAGCTCCTACAATGAGCAGTTCTTC
>TRBV25-1|TRBJ2-2|13|TRBD2|NA
CASGRGGIGELFF
TGTGCCAGCGGGCGGGGGGGCATCGGGGAGCTGTTTTTT
>TRBV28|TRBJ2-2|13|TRBD1|NA
CASRTTGVGELFF
TGTGCCAGCAGGACAACAGGGGTCGGGGAGCTGTTTTTT
>TRBV5-1|TRBJ1-1|14|NA|NA
CASSLLSANTEAFF
TGCGCCAGCAGCTTGTTATCAGCGAACACTGAAGCTTTCTTT
>TRBV7-3|TRBJ2-3|17|TRBD2|NA
CASSQGLAELSTDTQYF
TGTGCCAGCAGCCAGGGACTAGCGGAGCTTAGCACAGATACGCAGTATTTT
>TRBV7-8|TRBJ1-5|17|NA|NA
CASSLGERGDSNQPQHF
TGTGCCAGCAGCTTAGGAGAGAGGGGGGATAGCAATCAGCCCCAGCATTTT
>TRBV7-6|TRBJ2-5|15|NA|few
CASSTTPVRQETQYF
TGTGCCAGCAGCACGACCCCTGTTCGACAAGAGACCCAGTACTTC
>TRBV27|TRBJ1-1|13|NA|NA
CASSLTTASGAFF
TGTGCCAGCAGTTTAACGACAGCAAGTGGAGCTTTCTTT
>TRBV28|TRBJ2-1|13|NA|NA
CASSLETVHEQFF
TGTGCCAGCAGTTTGGAGACAGTTCATGAGCAGTTCTTC
>TRBV3-1|TRBJ2-3|16|TRBD2|NA
CASSQVTSGVADTQYF
TGTGCCAGCAGCCAAGTGACTAGCGGGGTGGCAGATACGCAGTATTTT
>TRBV28|TRBJ2-1|14|NA|few
CASRVQRRGSQQFF
TGTGCCAGCAGAGTTCAGCGGAGGGGGTCCCAGCAGTTCTTC
>TRBV7-9|TRBJ2-1|14|TRBD1|few
CAAWGDRPTVGLFF
TGTGCAGCATGGGGGGACAGGCCTACCGTCGGTCTGTTCTTC
>TRBV7-6|TRBJ1-1|17|TRBD1|NA
CASSPRGGQPMNTEAFF
TGTGCCAGCAGCCCCAGGGGGGGGCAGCCCATGAACACTGAAGCTTTCTTT
>TRBV6-2/TRBV6-3|TRBJ2-3|14|NA|NA
CASSSDSITDTQYF
TGTGCCAGCAGTTCGGACAGCATCACAGATACGCAGTATTTT
>TRBV7-9|TRBJ1-5|16|TRBD1|NA
CASSSTRTGQDQPQHF
TGTGCCAGCAGCTCGACAAGGACAGGGCAGGATCAGCCCCAGCATTTT
>TRBV4-1|TRBJ1-6|16|NA|NA
CASSQGPGYYNSPLHF
TGCGCCAGCAGCCAAGGTCCCGGGTACTATAATTCACCCCTCCACTTT
>TRBV7-9|TRBJ2-1|14|NA|NA
CASSLAGSPNEQFF
TGTGCCAGCAGCTTAGCGGGGAGTCCCAATGAGCAGTTCTTC
>TRBV7-9|TRBJ2-7|17|TRBD1|many
CASSLGPDRGISYEQYF
TGTGCCAGCAGCTTAGGGCCGGACAGGGGGATTTCCTACGAGCAGTACTTC
>TRBV29-1|TRBJ2-5|13|TRBD1|few
CSDTGATPGTQYF
TGCAGCGACACAGGGGCCACCCCGGGGACCCAGTACTTC
>TRBV6-1|TRBJ2-2|17|TRBD1|many
CASSEPDRAFMAGELFF
TGTGCCAGCAGTGAGCCAGACAGGGCTTTTATGGCCGGGGAGCTGTTTTTT
>TRBV6-1|TRBJ2-7|13|TRBD1|few
CASTGTGLYEQYF
TGTGCCAGCACCGGGACAGGCCTCTACGAGCAGTACTTC
>TRBV7-6|TRBJ2-1|16|NA|once
CASRLPGSDQYNEQFF
TGTGCCAGCAGATTACCGGGCTCCGATCAATACAATGAGCAGTTCTTC
>TRBV7-4|TRBJ1-2|13|NA|NA
CASFIPGAYGYTF
TGTGCCAGCTTCATACCGGGTGCCTATGGCTACACCTTC
>TRBV12-3/TRBV12-4|TRBJ2-1|11|NA|few
CASTLNNEQFF
TGTGCCAGCACCTTGAACAATGAGCAGTTCTTC
>TRBV6-6|TRBJ1-2|15|TRBD1|few
CASSDWTGSAYGYTF
TGTGCCAGCAGTGACTGGACAGGGTCTGCCTATGGCTACACCTTC
>TRBV7-9|TRBJ2-7|12|NA|NA
CASSTTVSEQYF
TGTGCCAGCAGCACGACGGTATCTGAGCAGTACTTC
>TRBV7-8|TRBJ2-7|15|TRBD1|few
CASSLVGQGLYEQYF
TGTGCCAGCAGCTTAGTGGGACAGGGGTTGTACGAGCAGTACTTC
>TRBV7-8|TRBJ1-1|12|NA|many
CASSLDGDKAFF
TGTGCCAGCAGCTTGGACGGGGACAAGGCTTTCTTT
>TRBV19|TRBJ1-2|14|TRBD1|NA
CASSPSGTGKGYTF
TGTGCCAGTAGTCCCTCCGGGACAGGGAAAGGCTACACCTTC
>TRBV4-3|TRBJ2-1|13|NA|NA
CASSQGPIDEQFF
TGCGCCAGCAGCCAAGGACCCATAGACGAGCAGTTCTTC